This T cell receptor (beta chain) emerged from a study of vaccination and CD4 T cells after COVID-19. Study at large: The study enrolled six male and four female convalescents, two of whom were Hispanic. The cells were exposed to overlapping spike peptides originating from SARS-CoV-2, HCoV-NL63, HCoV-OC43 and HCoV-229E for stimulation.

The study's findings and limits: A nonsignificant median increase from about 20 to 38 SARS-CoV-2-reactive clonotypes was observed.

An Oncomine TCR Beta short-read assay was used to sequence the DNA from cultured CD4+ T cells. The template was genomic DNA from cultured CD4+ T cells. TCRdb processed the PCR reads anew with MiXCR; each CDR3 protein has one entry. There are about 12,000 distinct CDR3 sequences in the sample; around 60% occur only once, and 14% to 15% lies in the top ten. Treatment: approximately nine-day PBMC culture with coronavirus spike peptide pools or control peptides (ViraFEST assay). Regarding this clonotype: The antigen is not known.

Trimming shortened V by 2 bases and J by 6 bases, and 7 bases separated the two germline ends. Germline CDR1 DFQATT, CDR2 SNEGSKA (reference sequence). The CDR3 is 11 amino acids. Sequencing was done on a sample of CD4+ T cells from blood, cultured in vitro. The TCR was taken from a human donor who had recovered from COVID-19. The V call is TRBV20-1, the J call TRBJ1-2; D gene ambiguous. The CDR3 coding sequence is TGCAGTGCTAGAATTCGAAATGGCTACACCTTC. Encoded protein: CSARIRNGYTF.